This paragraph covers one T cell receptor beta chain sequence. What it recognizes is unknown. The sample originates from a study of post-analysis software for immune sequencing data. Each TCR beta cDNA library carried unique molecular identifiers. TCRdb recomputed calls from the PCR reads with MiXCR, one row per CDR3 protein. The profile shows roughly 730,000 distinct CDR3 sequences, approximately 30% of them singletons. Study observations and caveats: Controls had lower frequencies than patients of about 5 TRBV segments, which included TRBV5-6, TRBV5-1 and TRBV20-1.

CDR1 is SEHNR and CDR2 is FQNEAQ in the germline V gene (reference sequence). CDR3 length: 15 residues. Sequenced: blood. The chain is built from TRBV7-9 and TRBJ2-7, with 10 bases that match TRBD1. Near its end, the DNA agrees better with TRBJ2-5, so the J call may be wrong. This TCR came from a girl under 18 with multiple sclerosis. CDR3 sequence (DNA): TGTGCCAGCAGTCGACCCGGGACAGGGGAAGAGACCCAGTACTTC. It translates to CASSRPGTGEETQYF.